The 8 T cell receptor beta chains below come from one sample, sequenced in a study of spatial heterogeneity in lung cancer. Time point meaning: blood at routine non-recurrence follow-up after resection. MiXCR, applied by TCRdb to the 5' RACE reads, yields one record per CDR3 protein. The table records approximately 2,500 distinct CDR3 sequences, around half of them present only once. Specimen: PBMCs, collected at follow-up. The receptors derive from a female donor with early-stage non-small cell lung cancer.

As regards this clonotype: The library was prepared for alpha chains; this beta chain is a stray read, so its frequency means little. The gene calls are TRBV20-1 and TRBJ1-4; tentative D call: TRBD1 (5 bases). The ends were cut back, 0 bases at V and 14 bases at J, with 13 bases in the middle. Germline V lookup: CDR1 DFQATT, CDR2 SNEGSKA (reference sequence). This CDR3 comprises 12 residues. This CDR3 reads CSARDGGLGLFF. CDR3 DNA sequence: TGCAGTGCTAGAGATGGGGGATTAGGCCTGTTTTTT.

This clonotype was seen only once. This beta chain appears as a stray read in a library generated for alpha chains; its size is not informative. The chain carries TRBV29-1 and TRBJ2-3; D ambiguous. With 5 bases removed from V and 3 bases from J, the gap between germline ends came to 6 bases. The CDR3 totals 11 residues. Germline values: CDR1 SQVTM, CDR2 ANQGSEA. CDR3 sequence (DNA): TGCAGCGTTCTCAGTACAGATACGCAGTATTTT. Translating gives CSVLSTDTQYF.

This clonotype has just a few counts. This beta chain turned up in a library designed for alpha chains; as an off-target read, its abundance says little. The rearrangement joins TRBV7-3 to TRBJ2-2; D might be TRBD1 or TRBD2, each matching 5 bases. Deletions cut 3 bases from V and 6 bases from J, with 20 bases between. The length of the CDR3 is 17 residues. Germline V gives CDR1 SGHTA, CDR2 FQGTGA. In nucleotides, the CDR3 is TGTGCCAGCAGCTTGACTACCCAGGGAATCTGGGCCGGGGAGCTGTTTTTT. Amino acid sequence: CASSLTTQGIWAGELFF.

For this clonotype: For a library built for alpha chains, this beta chain is a stray read; little rests on its size. This rearrangement joins TRBV7-6 to TRBJ2-5; D could derive from TRBD1 or TRBD2 (5 bases each). Trimming removed 3 bases from V and 2 bases from J, with 19 bases in between. CDR3 length: 17 amino acids. Germline V gene sequence: CDR1 SGHVS, CDR2 FNYEAQ. As DNA, the CDR3 is TGTGCCAGCAGCTTTGGGCCAAAGGGGACGCAGCAAGAGACCCAGTACTTC. Encoded protein: CASSFGPKGTQQETQYF.

This clonotype was found once. A library prepared for alpha chains yielded this beta chain as an off-target read; its size is of little meaning. The V gene is TRBV19, the J gene TRBJ2-3, with D possibly TRBD2 on 6 matching bases. CDR1 is LNHDA and CDR2 is SQIVND in the germline V gene (reference sequence). V was shortened by 9 bases and J by 6 bases, with 19 bases between the two germline ends. This CDR3 is 14 amino acids long. The CDR3 bases are TGTGCCAGCCGCCGGCGGGGCCCAGAGGATACGCAGTATTTT. Protein: CASRRRGPEDTQYF. The complete variable domain, with remaining parts taken from reference TRBV19 and TRBJ2-3, reads DGGITQSPKYLFRKEGQNVTLSCEQNLNHDAMYWYRQDPGQGLRLIYYSQIVNDFQKGDIAEGYSVSREKKESFPLTVTSAQKNPTAFYLCASRRRGPEDTQYFGPGTRLTVL.

Note on this clonotype: This beta chain is a stray sequence in a library constructed for alpha chains; its clone size is not meaningful. The V and J genes are TRBV20-1 and TRBJ2-7, with D perhaps matching TRBD1 or TRBD2 (5 bases each). Per germline, CDR1 DFQATT and CDR2 SNEGSKA (reference sequence). V lost 1 base, J lost 6 bases, and 13 bases lay in between. The CDR3 runs 13 residues. CDR3 loop: CSARGLQVGEQYF. In DNA, the CDR3 is TGCAGTGCTAGAGGACTACAGGTTGGCGAGCAGTACTTC.

Turning to this clonotype: This beta chain lies outside the target of a library built for alpha chains; its clone size means little. This sequence joins TRBV6-6 and TRBJ2-7; D is perhaps TRBD2 (5 bases). The CDR3 sequence is 13 residues long. Trimming pared 5 bases from V and 6 bases from J, leaving 14 bases between. Germline V CDR1 and CDR2: MNHNY, SVGAGI (reference sequence). CDR3 DNA: TGTGCCAGCAGTAAAGGGAGCCTGAGCGAGCAGTACGTC. This gives the protein CASSKGSLSEQYV.

About this clonotype: Since the library was made to target alpha chains, this beta chain is a stray read and its abundance is not meaningful. This chain uses TRBV10-3 with TRBJ1-1; D ambiguous. The CDR3 length is 16 residues. V lost 5 bases, J lost 1 base, and 17 bases lay in between. Germline CDR1 reads ENHRY; CDR2 reads SYGVKD. CDR3 sequence: CAISTGRRVGNTEAFF. The CDR3 DNA is TGTGCCATCAGTACTGGCAGGAGAGTGGGGAACACTGAAGCTTTCTTT.